These 6 T cell receptor beta chains were all obtained from the same sample, sequenced in a study of persistence of HIV-infected CD4 T cells. What these receptors recognize is not known. This was the immunoSEQ version 4 assay in survey mode. Produced via immunoSEQ multiplex PCR; TCRdb's table is partial and in-frame only. The data hold around 35,000 clones, with around 80% observed a single time. The stimulus was lysate of CMV-infected fibroblasts, around 9.3 ug/mL. Sorted nonresponding memory CD4+ T cells were CD40L-negative, CD69-negative, CD45RO-high. Here the sequenced sample was CD4+ T cells sorted from PBMCs after approximately 19-hour stimulation, taken from a patient who received antiretroviral therapy. These receptors were obtained from an adult man with HIV who was CMV-seropositive.

This chain links TRBV6-1 with TRBJ2-7; TRBD1 aligns across 7 bases. CDR1 and CDR2 (germline): MNHNS, SASEGT. J gave up 6 bases and V 2 bases, and 4 bases lay outside the gene matches. The CDR3 is made up of 13 amino acids. CDR3 loop: CASSETRTGEQYF. In nucleotides, the CDR3 is TGTGCCAGCAGTGAAACCAGGACAGGCGAGCAGTACTTC.

CDR3 sequence (DNA): TGTGCCATCAGTGAGAGGGGCGATAACACTGAAGCTTTCTTT. Encoded protein: CAISERGDNTEAFF. This chain links TRBV10-3 with TRBJ1-1, with a possible D match to TRBD1 (5 bases). With 2 bases removed from V and 2 bases from J, the gap between germline ends came to 9 bases. The CDR3 sequence is 14 residues long. Germline CDR1 and CDR2: ENHRY and SYGVKD.

The chain employs TRBV25-1 and TRBJ1-6, with D possibly TRBD1 on 6 matching bases. Germline CDR1 reads MGHDK; CDR2 reads SYGVNS. V was trimmed by 4 bases and J by 7 bases, leaving 14 bases between them. This CDR3 spans 15 amino acids. The CDR3 is CASSATGRSNSPLHF. The CDR3 nucleotides are TGTGCCAGCAGTGCGACAGGTCGGTCGAATTCACCCCTCCACTTT. Full variable domain (missing parts from reference TRBV25-1 and TRBJ1-6): EADIYQTPRYLVIGTGKKITLECSQTMGHDKMYWYQQDPGMELHLIHYSYGVNSTEKGDLSSESTVSRIRTEHFPLTLESARPSHTSQYLCASSATGRSNSPLHFGNGTRLTVT.

The rearrangement uses TRBV9 and TRBJ2-2, with 11 bases identical to TRBD2. The CDR3 runs to 16 residues. J gave up 3 bases and V 4 bases, and 5 bases lay outside the gene matches. Germline V gene lookup returns CDR1 SGDLS and CDR2 YYNGEE. CDR3: CASSTGTSGYTGELFF. For the CDR3, the DNA is TGTGCCAGCAGCACAGGGACTAGCGGTTACACCGGGGAGCTGTTTTTT.

In nucleotides, the CDR3 is TGCGCCAGCAGCCGTGGGGGGACGGGCACAGATACGCAGTATTTT. It yields the protein CASSRGGTGTDTQYF. The rearrangement links TRBV5-1 to TRBJ2-3; D may be TRBD2 (6 bases). The CDR3 sequence is 15 residues long. Deletions cut 4 bases from V and 1 base from J, with 13 bases between. Germline V gene lookup returns CDR1 SGHRS and CDR2 YFSETQ.

The rearrangement uses TRBV7-9 and TRBJ1-1; D gene uncertain. Trimming removed 3 bases at V and 0 bases at J, with 8 bases between. There are 14 residues in the CDR3. Germline V gives CDR1 SEHNR, CDR2 FQNEAQ (reference sequence). CDR3 DNA: TGTGCCAGCAGCTTTCGGGAGGTGAACACTGAAGCTTTCTTT. Protein product: CASSFREVNTEAFF.